Listed here are 4 T cell receptor beta chains from one sample, sequenced in a study of cytomegalovirus exposure and HLA in healthy donors. 60 Vbeta and 13 Jbeta primers were used in PCR. Profiled with immunoSEQ multiplex PCR; TCRdb holds only in-frame clones, not every one. The data hold 100,000 to 150,000 clones, with roughly three quarters observed a single time. The specimen sequenced was PBMCs. The receptor source for this set is a man aged 30 to 39 in good health and CMV-seropositive.

The chain recombines TRBV10-3 with TRBJ2-7; 7 bases are a match to TRBD1. The ends lost 11 bases at V and 4 bases at J; junction bases unmatched: 14. This CDR3 has 14 amino acids. Per the germline V gene, CDR1 is ENHRY and CDR2 is SYGVKD. CDR3 sequence reads: CAAKPGTANYEQYF. In DNA, the CDR3 is TGTGCCGCTAAACCGGGGACAGCCAATTACGAGCAGTACTTC.

This clone occurred once. The gene calls are TRBV7-8 and TRBJ2-3; 10 bases are a match to TRBD2. Germline V gene sequence: CDR1 SGHVS, CDR2 FQNEAQ. The CDR3 loop spans 14 amino acids. V dropped 7 bases and J dropped 3; count of bases not matched to a gene: 4. DNA of the CDR3: TGTGCCAGCACAAGGACTAGCGGAACAGATACGCAGTATTTT. Translated, it gives CASTRTSGTDTQYF.

The rearrangement uses TRBV7-2 and TRBJ1-5, with 9 positions matching TRBD1. The germline gives CDR1 SGHTA, CDR2 FQGNSA. V lost 2 bases, J lost 9 bases, and 5 bases stayed unmatched. The CDR3 has 14 amino acids. The CDR3 loop is CASSLRRTGAPQHF. Here the CDR3 DNA reads TGTGCCAGCAGCTTAAGAAGGACAGGGGCGCCCCAGCATTTT. The full variable domain, completed using reference TRBV7-2 and TRBJ1-5, is GAGVSQSPSNKVTEKGKDVELRCDPISGHTALYWYRQSLGQGLEFLIYFQGNSAPDKSGLPSDRFSAERTGGSVSTLTIQRTQQEDSAVYLCASSLRRTGAPQHFGDGTRLSIL.

CDR3 protein: CASSFGETYEQYF. Written as DNA, the CDR3 is TGTGCCAGCAGCTTTGGAGAGACCTACGAGCAGTACTTC. The chain recombines TRBV11-3 with TRBJ2-7; D gene unclear. This CDR3 is built from 13 residues. Trimming pared 3 bases from V and 2 bases from J, leaving 8 bases between. Germline CDR1 SGHNT, CDR2 YENEEA. Complete variable domain (other parts from reference TRBV11-3 and TRBJ2-7): EAGVVQSPRYKIIEKKQPVAFWCNPISGHNTLYWYLQNLGQGPELLIRYENEEAVDDSQLPKDRFSAERLKGVDSTLKIQPAELGDSAVYLCASSFGETYEQYFGPGTRLTVT.